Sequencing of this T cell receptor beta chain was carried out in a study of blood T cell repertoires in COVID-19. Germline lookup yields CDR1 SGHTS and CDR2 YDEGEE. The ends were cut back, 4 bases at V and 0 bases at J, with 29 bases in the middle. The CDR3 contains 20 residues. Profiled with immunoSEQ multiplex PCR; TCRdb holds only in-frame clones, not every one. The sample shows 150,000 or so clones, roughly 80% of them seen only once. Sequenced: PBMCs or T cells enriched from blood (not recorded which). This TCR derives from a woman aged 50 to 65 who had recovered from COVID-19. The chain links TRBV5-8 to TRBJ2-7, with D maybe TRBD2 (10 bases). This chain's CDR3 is CASSPGTGRTSSGSSYEQYF. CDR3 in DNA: TGTGCCAGCAGCCCTGGGACAGGGAGAACTTCTAGCGGGAGCTCCTACGAGCAGTACTTC.